This T cell receptor beta chain was identified in a study of blood T cell repertoires in COVID-19. Study-level background: The study drew acute and convalescent COVID-19 samples from the United States, Italy and Spain.

V shed 4 bases and J 2 bases; nucleotides not matched to a gene: 7. This CDR3 has 16 amino acids. Germline lookup yields CDR1 LNHDA and CDR2 SQIVND (reference sequence). Authors' data handling: Estimation of nucleated cell counts relied on the amplification of reference gene primers. Sequencing was performed with immunoSEQ multiplex PCR; in TCRdb, only in-frame clones are kept and a portion is missing. That table supplies the V and J calls and clone size; D and trimming were determined from the DNA. The sample has 110,000 to 150,000 clones, around 84% seen once. Sequences were obtained from peripheral blood. The receptor was derived from a woman aged 60-75 years with acute or convalescent COVID-19. This chain uses TRBV19 with TRBJ2-2; TRBD1 agrees at 7 bases. The CDR3 nucleotides read TGTGCCAGTAGTACCCTCGGGACAGCCAACACCGGGGAGCTGTTTTTT. Translated: CASSTLGTANTGELFF.